This is a list of T cell receptor beta chains from one sample in a study of cytomegalovirus exposure and HLA in healthy donors. Sequenced by immunoSEQ multiplex PCR; TCRdb stores in-frame clones only, minus some. The sample gives about 160,000 clones, about 85% of which show up once; roughly 4.7% is in the top ten. Sequences were obtained from PBMCs. Source of these receptors: a woman aged 50 to 60 in good health and CMV-seropositive. Each CDR3 is given with its conserved first and last residue. The order of the fields is clone size, J gene, V gene, D gene, CDR3 DNA, CDR3 protein. D genes are given only for firm matches. Clone size, where shown, is once, few, many, or a class for clones that have expanded.

clone_size: few
j_call: TRBJ2-1
v_call: TRBV7-8
d_call: TRBD2
cdr3_nt: TGTGCCAGCAGTCGTACTGGGACTAGCGGGAGGTCATACAATGAGCAGTTCTTC
cdr3_aa: CASSRTGTSGRSYNEQFF

clone_size: -
j_call: TRBJ2-4
v_call: TRBV6-5
d_call: -
cdr3_nt: TGTGCCAGCGGCTGGGGGCAAAACATTCAGTACTTC
cdr3_aa: CASGWGQNIQYF

clone_size: -
j_call: TRBJ1-5
v_call: TRBV2
d_call: TRBD1
cdr3_nt: TGTGCCAGCAGAGACACAGGGGCTCAGCCCCAGCATTTT
cdr3_aa: CASRDTGAQPQHF

clone_size: -
j_call: TRBJ1-1
v_call: TRBV19
d_call: TRBD1
cdr3_nt: TGTGCCAGTAGGGACAGGGGATTTCCCACTGAAGCTTTCTTT
cdr3_aa: CASRDRGFPTEAFF

clone_size: -
j_call: TRBJ1-5
v_call: TRBV28
d_call: -
cdr3_nt: TGTGCCAGCAGACCGACGGGAGATAGCAATCAGCCCCAGCATTTT
cdr3_aa: CASRPTGDSNQPQHF

clone_size: few
j_call: TRBJ1-2
v_call: TRBV7-9
d_call: -
cdr3_nt: TGTGCCAGCAGCCGGGACACTTTCCCCTATGGCTACACCTTC
cdr3_aa: CASSRDTFPYGYTF

clone_size: -
j_call: TRBJ1-1
v_call: TRBV25-1
d_call: TRBD1
cdr3_nt: TGTGCCAGCAGTGAATACCGGACAGGGCACACTGAAGCTTTCTTT
cdr3_aa: CASSEYRTGHTEAFF

clone_size: -
j_call: TRBJ1-1
v_call: TRBV18
d_call: -
cdr3_nt: TGTGCCAGCTCACCGAGGACATTCGATAACACTGAAGCTTTCTTT
cdr3_aa: CASSPRTFDNTEAFF

clone_size: -
j_call: TRBJ2-2
v_call: TRBV4-2
d_call: TRBD2
cdr3_nt: TGTGCCAGCAGCCTCCCGGGACTATACACCGGGGAGCTGTTTTTT
cdr3_aa: CASSLPGLYTGELFF

clone_size: -
j_call: TRBJ2-1
v_call: TRBV4-2
d_call: TRBD1
cdr3_nt: TGTGCCAGCAGCCCTCGAATGGGACAGGGAGGGTATGAGCAGTTCTTC
cdr3_aa: CASSPRMGQGGYEQFF

clone_size: -
j_call: TRBJ2-7
v_call: TRBV30
d_call: TRBD1
cdr3_nt: TGTGCCTGGACCACGGTCGGACAGGGGGCCCAGTACTTC
cdr3_aa: CAWTTVGQGAQYF

clone_size: -
j_call: TRBJ2-6
v_call: TRBV7-2
d_call: -
cdr3_nt: TGTGCCAGCAGCTTAGCCCTCTCTGGGGCCAACGTCCTGACTTTC
cdr3_aa: CASSLALSGANVLTF